This T cell receptor (beta chain) stems from a study of cytomegalovirus exposure and HLA in healthy donors. For the study at large: An analysis done earlier identified 95 million to 140 million unique TCR beta sequences from approximately 180 million T cells. Across around 400 genotyped donors, roughly 85% landed in the Caucasian-associated ancestry cluster.

This clone appeared once. Its antigen remains unknown. V was cut by 0 bases and J by 5 bases, with 13 bases left in between. This CDR3 comprises 15 residues. Germline V CDR1 and CDR2: MGHRA, YSYEKL. Study findings and constraints: Excluded: some indistinguishable V segments such as TRBV6-2 and TRBV6-3. Sequencing likely caused a cluster of highly shared sequence variants.

PCR employed 60 Vbeta and 13 Jbeta primers. Assay: immunoSEQ multiplex PCR; the TCRdb copy retains only in-frame clones and omits some. The data hold 80,000 to 95,000 clones, with almost 85% observed a single time. V is TRBV4-1 and J is TRBJ1-2; D uncertain. Input material: PBMCs. The sequence was collected from a woman younger than 35 in good health and CMV-seropositive. The CDR3 DNA is TGCGCCAGCAGCCAAGATAGGAACAGTAATTATGGCTACACCTTC. This translates into CASSQDRNSNYGYTF.